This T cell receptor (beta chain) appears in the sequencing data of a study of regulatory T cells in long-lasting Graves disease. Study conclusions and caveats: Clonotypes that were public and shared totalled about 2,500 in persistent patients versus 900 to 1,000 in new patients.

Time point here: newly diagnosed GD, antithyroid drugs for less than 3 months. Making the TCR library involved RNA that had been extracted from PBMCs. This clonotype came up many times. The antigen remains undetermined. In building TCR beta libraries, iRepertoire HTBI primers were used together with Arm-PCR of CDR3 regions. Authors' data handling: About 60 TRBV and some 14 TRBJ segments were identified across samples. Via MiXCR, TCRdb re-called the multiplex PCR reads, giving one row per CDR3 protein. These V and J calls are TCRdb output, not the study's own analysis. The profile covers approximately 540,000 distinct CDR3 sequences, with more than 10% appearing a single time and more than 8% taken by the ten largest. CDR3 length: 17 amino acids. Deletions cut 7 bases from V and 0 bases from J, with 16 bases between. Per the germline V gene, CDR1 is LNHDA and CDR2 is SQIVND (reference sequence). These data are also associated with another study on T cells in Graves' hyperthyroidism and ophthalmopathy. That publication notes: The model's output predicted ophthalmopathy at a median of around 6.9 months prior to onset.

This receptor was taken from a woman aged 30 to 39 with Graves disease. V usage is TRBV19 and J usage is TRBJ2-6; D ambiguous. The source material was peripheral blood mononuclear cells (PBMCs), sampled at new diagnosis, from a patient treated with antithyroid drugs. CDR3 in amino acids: CASTSRLTLSGANVLTF. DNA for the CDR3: TGTGCCAGTACTTCCCGATTGACACTCTCTGGGGCCAACGTCCTGACTTTC.